The T cell receptor beta chain described here comes from a study of cytomegalovirus exposure and HLA in healthy donors. Study at large: The platform used for the roughly 130 validation repertoires matched that of the 666 first-cohort repertoires, a later analysis reported.

CDR1 and CDR2 from the germline V gene are MDHEN and SYDVKM. V was cut by 7 bases and J by 0 bases, with 10 bases left in between. The CDR3 has 14 residues. Overall study results and limits: Subsequent analysis revealed that first-cohort TCR clusters tended to co-occur in the 120 validation repertoires. In vitro work confirmed that three CMV-associated chains recognize CMV antigens.

Concerning this clone itself: The antigen is not known.

Repertoires were generated with immunoSEQ multiplex PCR, while TCRdb's copy carries only in-frame clones and drops some. The sample consists of about 250,000 clones, around nine tenths of them appearing once. The chain couples TRBV28 to TRBJ1-3; no definite D call. The TCR originated in a young man in good health and CMV-seronegative. The sample consisted of PBMCs. The CDR3 region is CASKLWSSGNTIYF. CDR3 bases: TGTGCCAGCAAATTGTGGAGCTCTGGAAACACCATATATTTT. Combining the CDR3 with reference TRBV28 and TRBJ1-3 gives the whole variable domain DVKVTQSSRYLVKRTGEKVFLECVQDMDHENMFWYRQDPGLGLRLIYFSYDVKMKEKGDIPEGYSVSREKKERFSLILESASTNQTSMYLCASKLWSSGNTIYFGEGSWLTVV.